These T cell receptor beta chains were read from a single sample in a study of blood T cells in healthy people across ages. Using its own MiXCR run on the 5' RACE reads, TCRdb lists one record per CDR3 protein. Found here are more than 800,000 distinct CDR3 sequences, 25% to 35% of them singletons; the top ten hold approximately 15%. Source material: blood. These receptors came from a woman aged 80 or over in good health. Both conserved end residues are part of each CDR3. The D gene is left open where the match is weak. Clone size is not always given. Where it is, it says once, few, many or a class for expanded clones.

NA	TRBJ2-7	TRBV4-1	NA	TGCGCCAGCAGCCAGACCGCGGACGGGGCCTACGAGCAGTACTTC	CASSQTADGAYEQYF
TRBD1	TRBJ1-2	TRBV7-9	few	TGTGCCAGCAGCTTTGGGGCAGGGGGTGGCTACACCTTC	CASSFGAGGGYTF
TRBD1	TRBJ2-7	TRBV5-6	NA	TGTGCCAGCAGCTTTGGTCCGGGACCTAATAATGGTCAGGGGGCTTCCTACGAGCAGTACTTC	CASSFGPGPNNGQGASYEQYF
NA	TRBJ1-2	TRBV10-3	many	TGTGCCATCAGTGAGGTGGTGGGAAACTATGGCTACACCTTC	CAISEVVGNYGYTF
NA	TRBJ2-7	TRBV25-1	few	TGTGCCAGCAGCAGGGTAGCCGAGCAGTACTTC	CASSRVAEQYF
TRBD2	TRBJ2-5	TRBV24-1	NA	TGTGCCACCAGTGATTTTTCCTTAGCGGGGGGACACTACAATGAGCAGTACTTC	CATSDFSLAGGHYNEQYF
NA	TRBJ2-7	TRBV7-2	NA	TGTGCCAGCAGCTCCTTCGACAGGAGCGAGCAGTACTTC	CASSSFDRSEQYF
TRBD1	TRBJ1-2	TRBV30	NA	TGTGCCTGGAGTGAACAGGGGGCGCAGGTTGGTGGCTACACCTTC	CAWSEQGAQVGGYTF
TRBD1	TRBJ2-7	TRBV11-2	many	TGTGCCAGCAGCTTGATGACCGGGACAGTCTACGAGCAGTACTTC	CASSLMTGTVYEQYF
NA	TRBJ2-7	TRBV12-3/TRBV12-4	NA	TGTGCCAGCAGTTTAGGAGGGAGCTCAGACGAGCAGTACTTC	CASSLGGSSDEQYF
NA	TRBJ2-7	TRBV12-3/TRBV12-4	many	TGTGCCAGCAGTTTGGACATCTCCTACGAGCAGTACTTC	CASSLDISYEQYF
NA	TRBJ2-2	TRBV6-5	NA	TGTGCCAGCAGTTACTCGGGGGGAAAGAACACCGGGGAGCTGTTTTTT	CASSYSGGKNTGELFF
NA	TRBJ2-7	TRBV7-9	many	TGTGCCAGCAGCGCAACAGGGCCTTACGAGCAGTACTTC	CASSATGPYEQYF
NA	TRBJ2-3	TRBV7-6	many	TGTGCCAGCAGTCCCCCGCAGGGATTGGGCACAGATACGCAGTATTTT	CASSPPQGLGTDTQYF
NA	TRBJ1-5	TRBV6-6	few	TGTGCCAGCAGTTACGAGGACAGTCGTCAGCCCCAGCATTTT	CASSYEDSRQPQHF
TRBD2	TRBJ2-2	TRBV6-6	few	TGTGCCAGCAGTCCTTTCCTAGCGGGGGCCGGCACCGGGGAGCTGTTTTTT	CASSPFLAGAGTGELFF
NA	TRBJ2-1	TRBV5-6	many	TGTGCCAGCAAAAAGGAATCCAGGGGATGGAGGAATGAGCAGTTCTTC	CASKKESRGWRNEQFF
NA	TRBJ2-3	TRBV7-8	few	TGTGCCAGCAGCCAACAGGGTTTCACAGATACGCAGTATTTT	CASSQQGFTDTQYF
TRBD2	TRBJ2-7	TRBV20-1	NA	TGCAGTGCCCCGGGACTAGCGGGGTCTGAGCAGTACTTC	CSAPGLAGSEQYF
NA	TRBJ2-7	TRBV3-1	few	TGTGCCAGCAGCCAAGAATGGGACGGATACTACGAGCAGTACTTC	CASSQEWDGYYEQYF
NA	TRBJ2-1	TRBV7-9	few	TGTGCCAGCATGGTCAGAACAACCAATGAGCAGTTCTTC	CASMVRTTNEQFF
NA	TRBJ2-1	TRBV7-2	many	TGTGCCAGCAGCTTAGTTGGTAACTACAATGAGCAGTTCTTC	CASSLVGNYNEQFF
NA	TRBJ1-1	TRBV10-1	NA	TGCGCCAGCAGTAGTTCCGGGATGGGATTAAATGAAGCTTTCTTT	CASSSSGMGLNEAFF
TRBD1	TRBJ1-2	TRBV30	few	TGTGCCTGGAGGCATACAGGGGCGCGGGCTAACTATGGCTACACCTTC	CAWRHTGARANYGYTF
TRBD2	TRBJ2-5	TRBV7-9	many	TGTGCCAGCAGCCATAAATCGGGACTAGCGGGAGAGACCCAGTACTTC	CASSHKSGLAGETQYF
TRBD1	TRBJ2-3	TRBV5-1	many	TGCGCCAGCAGCCTCCTGACCCCCTCGACAGGGAGCACAGATACGCGGTATTTT	CASSLLTPSTGSTDTRYF
NA	TRBJ1-4	TRBV18	many	TGTGCCAGCTCACCAACTAATGAAAAACTGTTTTTT	CASSPTNEKLFF
NA	TRBJ1-1	TRBV28	few	TGTGCCAGCAGTTCCTGGGACCCAAGAGGCACTGAAGCTTTCTTT	CASSSWDPRGTEAFF
TRBD2	TRBJ2-2	TRBV10-3	NA	TGTGCCACCACAGGGACTAGCGGCGGGGAGCTGTTTTTT	CATTGTSGGELFF
TRBD2	TRBJ2-5	TRBV20-1	many	TGCAGTGCCCACGGGGGGGAGGAGACCCAGTACTTC	CSAHGGEETQYF
NA	TRBJ2-3	TRBV5-1	many	TGCGCCAGCAGAAGAGGGGCGGCAGATACGCAGTATTTT	CASRRGAADTQYF
NA	TRBJ2-3	TRBV6-4	many	TGTGCCAGCAGTGACTCGGGCAGCCCCACAGATACGCAGTATTTT	CASSDSGSPTDTQYF
NA	TRBJ1-2	TRBV4-3	many	TGCGCCAGCAGCCAATATTCAGCTAACTATGGCTACACCTTC	CASSQYSANYGYTF
NA	TRBJ2-2	TRBV4-2	once	TGTGCCAGCAGCCGAGGCCCCTCCGGGGAGCTGTTTTTT	CASSRGPSGELFF
TRBD1	TRBJ2-2	TRBV5-1	NA	TGCGCCAGCAGCTACGGACAGGGAAACACCGGGGAGCTGTTTTTT	CASSYGQGNTGELFF
NA	TRBJ1-2	TRBV30	few	TGTGCCTGGAGTGGCAGGACAGCTTATGGCTACACCTTC	CAWSGRTAYGYTF
NA	TRBJ2-7	TRBV7-2	few	TGTGCCAGCAGCTTAGCGGGGGGGGCAGGAACCTACGAGCAGTACTTC	CASSLAGGAGTYEQYF
NA	TRBJ2-3	TRBV7-8	NA	TGTGCCAGCAGCCTACCCGGGACTTTCTCAGGGGAGACCGATACGCAGTATTTT	CASSLPGTFSGETDTQYF